A single sample gave rise to the 20 T cell receptor beta chains below, sequenced in a study of T cell repertoires in cytomegalovirus infection. One entry per CDR3 protein results from TCRdb running MiXCR on the reads. The sample includes about 890,000 distinct CDR3 sequences, roughly 31% of them seen just once. What these receptors recognize is not known. Sequenced material: cultured CD8+ T cells from PBMCs, taken from culture after CMV antigen stimulation. The receptors stem from a human donor in good health (CMV status not recorded). Some clones in this sample may be carry-over from other donors' samples.

J is TRBJ2-3 and V is TRBV7-9; TRBD2 is a possible D gene (6 bases). This CDR3 contains 13 residues. CDR1 is SEHNR and CDR2 is FQNEAQ in the germline V gene (reference sequence). V gave up 8 bases and J gave up 3 bases, with 12 bases separating them. The DNA of the CDR3 is TGTGCCAGCCTGGTACGGGGGACAGATACGCAGTATTTT. Protein product: CASLVRGTDTQYF.

The chain combines TRBV7-2 with TRBJ1-3, with D perhaps matching TRBD1 (5 bases). Germline CDR1 reads SGHTA; CDR2 reads FQGNSA. The length of the CDR3 is 15 residues. Trimming removed 5 bases at V and 0 bases at J, with 11 bases between. The CDR3 sequence is CASSTSGSSGNTIYF. The CDR3 nucleotides are TGTGCCAGCAGCACTTCAGGGTCCTCTGGAAACACCATATATTTT.

The chain is built from TRBV15 and TRBJ1-4; a weak D match, TRBD1 (6 bases). The V gene lost 0 bases and the J gene lost 0 bases, with 14 bases spanning the gap. Germline lookup yields CDR1 LNHNV and CDR2 YYDKDF (reference sequence). The length of the CDR3 is 18 residues. The CDR3 sequence is CATSRDRGTLATNEKLFF. The CDR3 bases are TGTGCCACCAGCAGAGATAGAGGGACACTTGCAACTAATGAAAAACTGTTTTTT.

As concerns this clonotype: Its ends do not fully match the called genes, so a read error is possible. The chain links TRBV7-9 to TRBJ2-2; 11 bases agree with TRBD1. This CDR3 is 19 amino acids long. Germline V CDR1 and CDR2: SEHNR, FQNEAQ (reference sequence). CDR3 region: CASSQPPGQGVKNAGELFF. CDR3 sequence (DNA): TGTGCCAGCAGCCAGCCCCCGGGACAGGGGGTGAAGAACGCCGGGGAGCTGTTTTTT.

The chain uses TRBV6-1 and TRBJ2-3; 7 bases align to TRBD2. The CDR3 covers 14 residues. V trimming: 7 bases; J trimming: 4 bases; junction bases outside the gene matches: 8. Germline loops: CDR1 MNHNS, CDR2 SASEGT. DNA of the CDR3: TGTGCCAGCACCCCCCCGGGAGGCCCAGATACGCAGTATTTT. It codes for CASTPPGGPDTQYF.

J is TRBJ2-2 and V is TRBV7-9; D call uncertain. The CDR3 is 12 residues long. The V gene's germline CDR1 is SEHNR and CDR2 FQNEAQ (reference sequence). V was cut by 8 bases and J by 3 bases, with 7 bases left in between. The chain's CDR3 is CASETDTGELFF. The CDR3 DNA reads as TGTGCCAGCGAGACGGACACCGGGGAGCTGTTTTTT. Full variable domain (missing parts from reference TRBV7-9 and TRBJ2-2): DTGVSQNPRHKITKRGQNVTFRCDPISEHNRLYWYRQTLGQGPEFLTYFQNEAQLEKSRLLSDRFSAERPKGSFSTLEIQRTEQGDSAMYLCASETDTGELFFGEGSRLTVL.

The rearrangement joins TRBV19 to TRBJ1-6; D unresolved. V was clipped by 0 bases and J by 6 bases, with 18 bases between them. In germline, CDR1 is LNHDA, CDR2 SQIVND (reference sequence). There are 18 residues in the CDR3. The CDR3 sequence: CASSIDKDRRESNSPLHF. The CDR3 DNA follows: TGTGCCAGTAGTATAGATAAGGACCGCCGGGAGTCTAATTCACCCCTCCACTTT.

This clonotype was picked up a small number of times. The chain combines TRBV12-3 or TRBV12-4 with TRBJ1-1; D gene ambiguous. CDR3 size: 12 residues. Trimming stripped 6 bases from V and 1 base from J, with 6 bases between. CDR3 loop: CASRFQNTEAFF. Here the CDR3 DNA reads TGTGCCAGCAGGTTTCAGAACACTGAAGCTTTCTTT.

This clonotype was counted many times. V gene TRBV12-5 combines with J gene TRBJ2-1, with D unresolved. The germline V gene encodes CDR1 LGHNT and CDR2 FRNRAP. Between the trimmed V and J ends, which lost 3 bases and 9 bases, there was a span of 9 bases. The CDR3 extends over 12 amino acids. CDR3 nucleotides: TGTGCTAGTGGTTTTACCGAAAGTGAGCAGTTCTTC. It codes for CASGFTESEQFF. Based on the CDR3 plus reference TRBV12-5 and TRBJ2-1, the full variable domain is DARVTQTPRHKVTEMGQEVTMRCQPILGHNTVFWYRQTMMQGLELLAYFRNRAPLDDSGMPKDRFSAEMPDATLATLKIQPSEPRDSAVYFCASGFTESEQFFGPGTRLTVL.

This clonotype was seen a handful of times. This chain links TRBV7-9 with TRBJ2-7, with a tentative D call TRBD2 (6 bases). This CDR3 comprises 13 residues. The germline V and J ends were trimmed by 5 bases and 5 bases, with 13 bases remaining between them. The germline CDR1 and CDR2 sequences are SEHNR and FQNEAQ (reference sequence). The CDR3 protein is CASSPEAGHEQYF. CDR3 nucleotide sequence: TGTGCCAGCAGCCCTGAGGCGGGGCACGAGCAGTACTTC.

In this sample, this clonotype turned up a few times. The chain combines TRBV19 with TRBJ1-5; D is unclear. The germline gives CDR1 LNHDA, CDR2 SQIVND (reference sequence). The CDR3 sequence is 13 residues long. V was clipped by 5 bases and J by 5 bases, with 10 bases between them. The CDR3 loop reads CASSLPGDQPQHF. The CDR3 nucleotides read TGTGCCAGTAGTTTACCAGGAGATCAGCCCCAGCATTTT.

The rearrangement joins TRBV5-4 to TRBJ1-2; D unclear. The CDR3 totals 11 residues. The V end was cut by 3 bases, the J end by 10 bases, with 10 bases between. Germline lookup yields CDR1 SGHNT and CDR2 YYREEE (reference sequence). CDR3 coding DNA: TGTGCCAGCAGCTCCCCTTCGGACTACACCTTC. The encoded protein is CASSSPSDYTF. Variable domain in full (rest from reference TRBV5-4 and TRBJ1-2): ETGVTQSPTHLIKTRGQQVTLRCSSQSGHNTVSWYQQALGQGPQFIFQYYREEENGRGNFPPRFSGLQFPNYSSELNVNALELDDSALYLCASSSPSDYTFGSGTRLTVV.

The rearrangement uses TRBV12-3 or TRBV12-4 and TRBJ2-5; TRBD2 might be the D (5 bases). The CDR3 loop spans 16 amino acids. The ends were cut back, 1 base at V and 4 bases at J, with 16 bases in the middle. The CDR3 DNA reads as TGTGCCAGCAGTTTAGGGCCCACTAGGGCGGGAGAGACCCAGTACTTC. Amino acids: CASSLGPTRAGETQYF.

J is TRBJ1-1 and V is TRBV27; D call uncertain. Trimming pared 3 bases from V and 4 bases from J, leaving 9 bases between. Germline V gene data show CDR1 as MNHEY and CDR2 as SMNVEV (reference sequence). This CDR3 contains 13 residues. The CDR3 sequence: CASSFGRITEAFF. DNA for the CDR3: TGTGCCAGCAGTTTCGGCAGAATCACTGAAGCTTTCTTT.

This chain uses TRBV4-3 with TRBJ2-1; TRBD1 or TRBD2 may be the D gene (5 bases each). The V end lost 3 bases, the J end lost 6 bases, and 15 bases lay between the germline ends. The CDR3 sequence is 15 residues long. CDR1 is LGHNA and CDR2 is YSLEER in the germline V gene. CDR3 residues: CASSQGEGLGNEQFF. In DNA, the CDR3 is TGCGCCAGCAGCCAGGGGGAAGGGTTGGGCAATGAGCAGTTCTTC.

V and J are TRBV20-1 and TRBJ1-1, with 10 positions matching TRBD1. This CDR3 contains 15 residues. CDR1 is DFQATT and CDR2 is SNEGSKA in the germline V gene (reference sequence). Trimming removed 6 bases from V and 3 bases from J; junction bases left unmatched: 10. CDR3 nucleotide sequence: TGCAGTGCGCCCGACCCCGGGACAGGGGACACTGAAGCTTTCTTT. It specifies CSAPDPGTGDTEAFF.

This clonotype was detected a few times. This chain connects TRBV5-5 to TRBJ2-2, with D tentatively TRBD1 or TRBD2 (6 bases each). The length of the CDR3 is 16 residues. The germline V and J ends were trimmed by 1 base and 3 bases, with 13 bases remaining between them. Germline lookup yields CDR1 SGHKS and CDR2 YYEKEE (reference sequence). CDR3 in amino acids: CASSLFEGGYTGELFF. The CDR3 DNA reads as TGTGCCAGCAGCTTGTTCGAGGGGGGCTACACCGGGGAGCTGTTTTTT.

Comment on this clonotype: At one of its ends the junction is not consistent with the germline gene, which may arise from a read error. This chain uses TRBV7-6 with TRBJ1-5, with TRBD1 matching over 7 bases. CDR3 length: 13 residues. Germline loops: CDR1 SGHVS, CDR2 FNYEAQ. Written as DNA, the CDR3 is TGTGGCAGCAGCTTAGAACAGGGGAAGCCCCAGCATTTT. Translated: CGSSLEQGKPQHF.

The chain has TRBV4-1 and TRBJ1-5; perhaps TRBD1 as D (5 bases). CDR3 size: 15 residues. Germline CDR1 and CDR2: MGHRA and YSYEKL. Trimming pared 1 base from V and 6 bases from J, leaving 13 bases between. In nucleotides, the CDR3 is TGCGCCAGCAGCCAAGTATTAGGGGTTAGTCAGCCCCAGCATTTT. Protein sequence: CASSQVLGVSQPQHF.

V and J are TRBV7-8 and TRBJ1-1; 7 bases map to TRBD1. Trimming took 7 bases from V and 4 from J; bases not matched to a gene: 12. Germline V gene lookup returns CDR1 SGHVS and CDR2 FQNEAQ. This CDR3 comprises 15 residues. CDR3 sequence: CASIPPEGAITEAFF. DNA of the CDR3: TGTGCCAGCATCCCCCCAGAGGGGGCGATCACTGAAGCTTTCTTT. The full variable domain, rest sourced from reference TRBV7-8 and TRBJ1-1, is GAGVSQSPRYKVAKRGQDVALRCDPISGHVSLFWYQQALGQGPEFLTYFQNEAQLDKSGLPSDRFFAERPEGSVSTLKIQRTQQEDSAVYLCASIPPEGAITEAFFGQGTRLTVV.